The TCR beta chain described here comes from a study of shared clonotypes between healthy human individuals. Whole-study results and caveats: Incomplete sequencing of sorted subsets was indicated by rarefaction despite large depth. Genetic and exposure-history diversity was limited by the small donor number.

Splitting of CD4+ cells produced CD45RA+ naive and CD45RA-negative memory subsets. Between the trimmed V and J ends, which lost 1 base and 7 bases, there was a span of 11 bases. This CDR3 is built from 15 residues. Germline V gene data show CDR1 as MDHEN and CDR2 as SYDVKM. Comment on this clone: The antigen remains undetermined.

Data came from immunoSEQ multiplex PCR; TCRdb stores just in-frame clones and leaves some out. This sample has about 1 million clones, with approximately 68% found just once. Specimen: memory CD4+ T cells sorted from blood. This sample's subset: CD45RA-negative fraction. The chain links TRBV28 to TRBJ1-6; D perhaps matches TRBD1 (5 bases). The sequence was collected from a man aged 18 to 29 in good health. Here the CDR3 reads CASSLLGVGNSPLHF. CDR3 nucleotide sequence: TGTGCCAGCAGTTTATTGGGGGTTGGCAATTCACCCCTCCACTTT.